Ten or more counts support the clone carrying this TCR beta chain. Its antigen remains unknown. Both previously described methods and listed TCR primers were employed to make bulk TCR libraries. TCRdb fed the PCR reads into MiXCR, producing one record per CDR3 protein. The sample yields 400,000 to 600,000 distinct CDR3 sequences, 20% to 25% seen once. This record comes from a study of molecular identifiers for immune sequencing clone quantification. Study results and caveats: Detectable among about a million naive cells, according to reports, was Jurkat TCR RNA spiked in from one cell. Clonotypes topping 20 RNA copies carried over 97% of effector molecules but under 1% of naive ones.

CDR1 is DFQATT and CDR2 is SNEGSKA in the germline V gene (reference sequence). The V gene lost 4 bases and the J gene lost 0 bases, with 4 bases spanning the gap. The CDR3 runs 11 residues. The sorting of naive CD8 T cells used the CD8+CD4-CCR7+CD45RA+ phenotype. This sequence originates from a human donor in good health. Some libraries in this study had Jurkat cell RNA spiked in. The V call is TRBV20-1, the J call TRBJ2-7; D uncertain. Sequenced: naive CD8+ T cells from blood, with Jurkat cell RNA spiked in. Stated subset: FACS-sorted CD8+CD4-CCR7+CD45RA+ naive T cells. CDR3 sequence reads: CSATSSYEQYF. The CDR3 DNA sequence: TGCAGTGCTACGTCCTCCTACGAGCAGTACTTC.